Given below is one T cell receptor beta chain in context. Its antigen remains unknown. These data come from a study of CD8+CD57+ T cells in acquired aplastic anemia. Study-wide findings and caveats: Controls did not differ significantly from patients in CD8+ Simpson's diversity.

Previously, flow cytometry had revealed CD8+CD57+ cell expansion in the patients chosen for sequencing. The V gene's germline CDR1 is SEHNR and CDR2 FQNEAQ (reference sequence). This CDR3 comprises 17 residues. Germline trimming cut 5 bases from V and 4 bases from J; bases unmatched to any gene: 11. Profiling that covered TCR beta VDJ and CDR3 relied on genomic DNA as its template. TCRdb reprocessed the reads via MiXCR and lists one record per CDR3 protein. Of approximately 200,000 distinct CDR3 sequences in the sample, under 50% are singletons; the top ten hold approximately 20%. The chain links TRBV7-9 to TRBJ2-1, with 10 bases fitting TRBD1. The TCR comes from a human donor with aplastic anemia. Sample: sorted CD4+, CD8+, or CD8+CD57+ T cells (not recorded which) from PBMCs. The CDR3 DNA is TGTGCCAGCAGCCTAACCTCCGGACAGGGGGGTTACAATGAGCAGTTCTTC. Its translation: CASSLTSGQGGYNEQFF.